The subject of this entry is one T cell receptor beta chain. This entry is derived from a study of blood T cell repertoires in COVID-19. Study information: Sites across the United States, Italy and Spain contributed samples from acute and convalescent COVID-19. Sources were T cells, B-cell-depleted T cells, or PBMCs; the material itself was cDNA or gDNA.

The CDR3 contains 20 residues. Trimming at V came to 4 bases and at J to 1 base, leaving 20 bases not matched to a gene. The germline V gene has CDR1 KGHSH and CDR2 LQKENI. Authors' processing steps: The authors estimated nucleated cell counts from reference gene primer amplification. Data came from immunoSEQ multiplex PCR; TCRdb stores just in-frame clones and leaves some out. V and J calls and clone size come straight from that table; D and trimming were deduced from the DNA. The data show 130,000 or so clones, approximately 86% seen once. This TCR was sampled from a woman aged 60-75 years with acute or convalescent COVID-19. The sample taken for sequencing was peripheral blood. The chain is built from TRBV18 and TRBJ2-3, with 7 bases that match TRBD2. CDR3 DNA sequence: TGTGCCAGCTCACTCTCGGAGGGGCAGCGGGGTGGGTCTCGCACAGATACGCAGTATTTT. This gives the protein CASSLSEGQRGGSRTDTQYF. The whole variable domain, filled in from reference TRBV18 and TRBJ2-3, reads NAGVMQNPRHLVRRRGQEARLRCSPMKGHSHVYWYRQLPEEGLKFMVYLQKENIIDESGMPKERFSAEFPKEGPSILRIQQVVRGDSAAYFCASSLSEGQRGGSRTDTQYFGPGTRLTVL.